These 3 T cell receptor beta chains came from one sample sequenced in a study of CD8+ T cells in alopecia areata. Extraction and reverse transcription of RNA yielded cDNA as the sequencing template. Sequencing was performed with immunoSEQ multiplex PCR; in TCRdb, only in-frame clones are kept and a portion is missing. The sample has about 56,000 clones; 96% are singletons. This sample comprised CD8+ T cells sorted from blood, obtained at week 0. Source of these receptors: a human donor with alopecia areata.

The chain carries TRBV20-1 and TRBJ2-7; TRBD1 is a possible D gene (5 bases). The CDR3 is 11 residues long. The germline V and J ends were trimmed by 8 bases and 3 bases, with 11 bases remaining between them. Germline V lookup: CDR1 DFQATT, CDR2 SNEGSKA (reference sequence). Here the CDR3 DNA reads TGCAGTATCGGACACCTCTACGAGCAGTACTTC. It encodes CSIGHLYEQYF.

The CDR3 DNA reads as TGTGCCAGTAGCCCGGGGGCCCACCCACAAGATACGCAGTATTTT. Its translation: CASSPGAHPQDTQYF. The chain has TRBV19 and TRBJ2-3, with D perhaps being TRBD1 or TRBD2 (6 bases each). The germline gives CDR1 LNHDA, CDR2 SQIVND (reference sequence). The CDR3 sequence is 15 residues long. The V end was cut by 6 bases, the J end by 5 bases, with 18 bases between.

The gene calls are TRBV4-3 and TRBJ2-7; D is uncertain. The CDR3 extends over 15 amino acids. Germline CDR1 LGHNA, CDR2 YSLEER. V was pared by 1 base and J by 2 bases, with 12 bases between. Here the CDR3 DNA reads TGCGCCAGCAGCCAAGTCCGGGCTCCGGCCTACGAGCAGTACTTC. Encoded protein: CASSQVRAPAYEQYF.